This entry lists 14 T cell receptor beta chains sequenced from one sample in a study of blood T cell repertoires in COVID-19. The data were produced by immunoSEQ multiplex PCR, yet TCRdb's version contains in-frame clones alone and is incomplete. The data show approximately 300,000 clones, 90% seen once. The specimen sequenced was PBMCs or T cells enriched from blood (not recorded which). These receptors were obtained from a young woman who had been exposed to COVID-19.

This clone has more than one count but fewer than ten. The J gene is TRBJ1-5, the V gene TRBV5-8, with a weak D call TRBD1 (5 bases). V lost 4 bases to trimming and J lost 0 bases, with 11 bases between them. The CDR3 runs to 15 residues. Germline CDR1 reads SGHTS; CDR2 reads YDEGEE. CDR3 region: CASSVQGFSNQPQHF. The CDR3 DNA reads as TGTGCCAGCAGCGTCCAGGGTTTTAGCAATCAGCCCCAGCATTTT.

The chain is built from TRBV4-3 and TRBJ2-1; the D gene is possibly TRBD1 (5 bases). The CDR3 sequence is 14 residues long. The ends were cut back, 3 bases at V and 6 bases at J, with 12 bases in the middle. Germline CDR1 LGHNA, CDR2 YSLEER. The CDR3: CASSHGASGNEQFF. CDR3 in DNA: TGCGCCAGCAGCCATGGGGCGTCGGGCAATGAGCAGTTCTTC.

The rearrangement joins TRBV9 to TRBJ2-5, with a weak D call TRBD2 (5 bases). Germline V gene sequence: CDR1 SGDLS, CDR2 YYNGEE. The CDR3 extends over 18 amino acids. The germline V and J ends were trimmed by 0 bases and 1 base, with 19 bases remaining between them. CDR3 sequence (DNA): TGTGCCAGCAGCGTAGCACCCGTATCGGGGTCTCGCCAAGAGACCCAGTACTTC. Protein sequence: CASSVAPVSGSRQETQYF.

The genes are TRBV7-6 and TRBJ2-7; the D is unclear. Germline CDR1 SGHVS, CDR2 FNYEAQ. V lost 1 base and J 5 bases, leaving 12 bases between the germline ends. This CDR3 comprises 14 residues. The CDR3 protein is CASSLEVGSDEQYF. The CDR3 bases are TGTGCCAGCAGCTTAGAAGTCGGTTCCGACGAGCAGTACTTC.

Here the CDR3 reads CATSHGRSSGNTIYF. In nucleotides, the CDR3 is TGTGCCACCAGTCATGGCCGAAGCTCTGGAAACACCATATATTTT. V usage is TRBV19 and J usage is TRBJ1-3, with D unresolved. CDR1 is LNHDA, CDR2 SQIVND, per germline (reference sequence). CDR3 length equals 15 residues. V was trimmed by 10 bases and J by 0 bases, leaving 16 bases between them. The full variable domain, with the rest looked up from reference TRBV19 and TRBJ1-3, is DGGITQSPKYLFRKEGQNVTLSCEQNLNHDAMYWYRQDPGQGLRLIYYSQIVNDFQKGDIAEGYSVSREKKESFPLTVTSAQKNPTAFYLCATSHGRSSGNTIYFGEGSWLTVV.

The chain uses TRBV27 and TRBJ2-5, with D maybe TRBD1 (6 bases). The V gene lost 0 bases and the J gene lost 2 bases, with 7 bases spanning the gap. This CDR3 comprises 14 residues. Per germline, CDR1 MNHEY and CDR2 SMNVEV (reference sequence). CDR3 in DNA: TGTGCCAGCAGTTTATCAGGACAGCAAGAGACCCAGTACTTC. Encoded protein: CASSLSGQQETQYF.

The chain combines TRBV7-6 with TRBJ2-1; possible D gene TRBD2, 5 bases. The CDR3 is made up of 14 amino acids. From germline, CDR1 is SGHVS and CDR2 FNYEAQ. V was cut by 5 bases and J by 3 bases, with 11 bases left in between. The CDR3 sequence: CASSPSTSYNEQFF. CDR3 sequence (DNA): TGTGCCAGCAGCCCGTCAACTAGCTACAATGAGCAGTTCTTC.

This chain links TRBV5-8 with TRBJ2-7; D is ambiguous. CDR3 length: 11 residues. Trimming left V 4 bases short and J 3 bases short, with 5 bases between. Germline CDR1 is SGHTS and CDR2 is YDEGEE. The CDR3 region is CASSLYYEQYF. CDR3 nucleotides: TGTGCCAGCAGCCTCTACTACGAGCAGTACTTC.

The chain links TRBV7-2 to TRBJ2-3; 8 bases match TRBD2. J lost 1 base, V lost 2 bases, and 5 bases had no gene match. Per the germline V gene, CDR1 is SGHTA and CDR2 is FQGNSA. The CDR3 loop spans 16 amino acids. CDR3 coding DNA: TGTGCCAGCAGCTTATCGGGGGGGGTAGGCACAGATACGCAGTATTTT. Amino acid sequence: CASSLSGGVGTDTQYF.

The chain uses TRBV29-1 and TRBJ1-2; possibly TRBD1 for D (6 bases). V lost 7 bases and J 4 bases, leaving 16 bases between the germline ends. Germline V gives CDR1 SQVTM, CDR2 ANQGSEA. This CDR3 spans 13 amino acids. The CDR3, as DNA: TGCAGCGCGGCGTCAGGGGCTATCTATGGCTACACCTTC. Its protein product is CSAASGAIYGYTF.

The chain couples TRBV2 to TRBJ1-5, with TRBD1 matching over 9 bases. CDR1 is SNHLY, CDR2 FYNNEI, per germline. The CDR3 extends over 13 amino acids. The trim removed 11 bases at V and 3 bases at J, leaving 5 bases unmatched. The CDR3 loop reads CAGGQGFNQPQHF. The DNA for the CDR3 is TGTGCCGGGGGACAGGGCTTCAATCAGCCCCAGCATTTT.

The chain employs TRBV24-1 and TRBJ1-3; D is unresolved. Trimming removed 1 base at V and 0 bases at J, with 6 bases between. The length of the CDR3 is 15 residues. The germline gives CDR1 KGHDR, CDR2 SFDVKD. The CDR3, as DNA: TGTGCCACCAGTGATTTATACTGCTCTGGAAACACCATATATTTT. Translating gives CATSDLYCSGNTIYF.

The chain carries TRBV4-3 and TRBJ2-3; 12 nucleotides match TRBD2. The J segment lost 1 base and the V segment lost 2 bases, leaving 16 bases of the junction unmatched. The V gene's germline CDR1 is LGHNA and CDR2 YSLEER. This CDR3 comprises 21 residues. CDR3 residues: CASSQWRVDPSGGAGTDTQYF. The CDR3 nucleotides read TGCGCCAGCAGCCAATGGCGTGTGGACCCTAGCGGGGGGGCTGGCACAGATACGCAGTATTTT.

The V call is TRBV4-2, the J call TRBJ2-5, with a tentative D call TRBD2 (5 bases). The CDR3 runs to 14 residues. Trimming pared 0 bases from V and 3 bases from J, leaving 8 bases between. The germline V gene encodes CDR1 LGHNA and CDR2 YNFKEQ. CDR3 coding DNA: TGTGCCAGCAGCCAAGATGGAGGCAAAGAGACCCAGTACTTC. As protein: CASSQDGGKETQYF.